Below are 12 T cell receptor beta chains sequenced from a single sample in a study of T-cell memory formation after mild COVID-19. TCRdb re-derived calls from the 5' RACE reads in MiXCR, one entry per CDR3 protein. The sample holds approximately 60,000 distinct CDR3 sequences, 9% to 9.5% seen once. The sequencing input was PBMCs or a T cell subset sorted from them (not recorded which). These receptors all come from a man between 18 and 35 years old who had mild COVID-19 (a few samples of this study predate the infection). Cell type and time point are not known.

Ten or more counts support this clonotype. The chain recombines TRBV29-1 with TRBJ2-3, with D perhaps TRBD2 (5 bases). Germline lookup yields CDR1 SQVTM and CDR2 ANQGSEA. Trimming left V 3 bases short and J 0 bases short, with 10 bases between. This CDR3 is built from 14 residues. The CDR3 DNA reads TGCAGCGTTGAGAGGGTGCCGAGCACAGATACGCAGTATTTT. It specifies CSVERVPSTDTQYF.

This clonotype was counted ten times or more. This chain joins TRBV7-2 and TRBJ2-3; D may be TRBD1 (5 bases). V lost 4 bases and J lost 5, with 13 bases in between. This CDR3 comprises 14 residues. Germline V lookup: CDR1 SGHTA, CDR2 FQGNSA. CDR3 nucleotide sequence: TGTGCCAGCAGCTCCCTCCCCAGGGTAGATACGCAGTATTTT. Protein product: CASSSLPRVDTQYF.

This clonotype was seen ten or more times. The gene calls are TRBV20-1 and TRBJ2-1, with a weak D call TRBD1 (5 bases). V lost 3 bases to trimming and J lost 7 bases, with 13 bases between them. The CDR3 sequence is 13 residues long. Germline V CDR1 and CDR2: DFQATT, SNEGSKA (reference sequence). Written as DNA, the CDR3 is TGCAGTGCTAGTGGGCAGGGTAGGAATGAGCAGTTCTTC. Encoded protein: CSASGQGRNEQFF.

At least ten counts were recorded for this clonotype. The chain carries TRBV18 and TRBJ2-1, with TRBD1 matching 8 bases. Germline lookup yields CDR1 KGHSH and CDR2 LQKENI. The CDR3 consists of 15 residues. The V segment lost 2 bases and the J segment 9 bases; nucleotides outside the gene matches: 9. DNA for the CDR3: TGTGCCAGCTCACCAGAGCAGGGGGCGATAAGTGAGCAGTTCTTC. It is translated as CASSPEQGAISEQFF.

In the case of this clonotype: One end of the junction does not line up with germline, which may come from a read error. The V call is TRBV12-3 or TRBV12-4, the J call TRBJ1-4; TRBD1 aligns across 8 bases. CDR3 size: 13 residues. The CDR3, as DNA: TGTGCCACGAGCCAGGGGGCGCGTGAAAAACTGATTTTT. Its protein is CATSQGAREKLIF.

This clonotype has ten or more counts. The chain employs TRBV12-3 or TRBV12-4 and TRBJ2-3; TRBD1 might be the D (6 bases). CDR3 length: 14 residues. The V end was cut by 4 bases, the J end by 4 bases, with 12 bases between. CDR3 sequence (DNA): TGTGCCAGCAGTTCGGACAGCTTTGCAGATACGCAGTATTTT. Protein sequence: CASSSDSFADTQYF.

This chain uses TRBV29-1 with TRBJ1-1, with 8 bases that match TRBD1. This CDR3 is 13 amino acids long. V shed 5 bases, J shed 5 bases, and the junction held 7 bases outside the gene matches. Looked up from germline, CDR1 is SQVTM and CDR2 is ANQGSEA. The CDR3 reads CSVSGQGGTEAFF. Here the CDR3 DNA reads TGCAGCGTTTCAGGACAGGGAGGGACTGAAGCTTTCTTT.

The chain uses TRBV4-3 and TRBJ1-2; weak D call: TRBD1 (5 bases). Germline V CDR1 and CDR2: LGHNA, YSLEER. Trimming removed 0 bases at V and 7 bases at J, with 12 bases between. The CDR3 has 14 residues. The CDR3 sequence: CASSQEGWGGGYTF. The CDR3 DNA is TGCGCCAGCAGCCAAGAGGGATGGGGGGGTGGCTACACCTTC.

The V and J genes are TRBV5-1 and TRBJ1-1; D is undetermined. In germline, CDR1 is SGHRS, CDR2 YFSETQ. With 0 bases removed from V and 5 bases from J, the gap between germline ends came to 11 bases. This CDR3 is 14 amino acids long. The CDR3, as DNA: TGCGCCAGCAGCTTGGAAGAGGTGGGTACTGAAGCTTTCTTT. This translates into CASSLEEVGTEAFF.

This clonotype was seen at least ten times. The V gene is TRBV7-2, the J gene TRBJ2-1; D perhaps matches TRBD2 (5 bases). The length of the CDR3 is 16 residues. In germline, CDR1 is SGHTA, CDR2 FQGNSA. V was cut by 1 base and J by 6 bases, with 16 bases left in between. Written as DNA, the CDR3 is TGTGCCAGCAGCTTAGGAAGCTGGACTCGAGGCAATGAGCAGTTCTTC. Its translation: CASSLGSWTRGNEQFF.

J is TRBJ2-3 and V is TRBV7-8, with D possibly TRBD1 on 7 matching bases. The germline V gene encodes CDR1 SGHVS and CDR2 FQNEAQ. There are 13 residues in the CDR3. For the CDR3, the DNA is TGTGCTAACGGAGGGACAGGCACAGATACGCAGTATTTT. This encodes CANGGTGTDTQYF.

The chain links TRBV2 to TRBJ2-5; D tentatively fits TRBD1 or TRBD2 (6 bases each). The CDR3 is 14 amino acids. The ends were cut back, 7 bases at V and 5 bases at J, with 17 bases in the middle. Germline-derived CDR1 and CDR2 are SNHLY and FYNNEI. CDR3 in DNA: TGTGCCAGCACCTTTGGAGGGGGAAGGGAGACCCAGTACTTC. Its translation: CASTFGGGRETQYF.